This T cell receptor beta chain was profiled in a study of post-analysis software for immune sequencing data. At the level of the study: Clinical courses comprised relapsing-remitting, secondary progressive and progressive-relapsing multiple sclerosis.

Unique molecular identifiers featured in each of the TCR beta cDNA libraries. It was from roughly 1.1 to 9.2 million T cells that roughly 0.5 million cDNA molecules came. TCRdb used MiXCR to reprocess the PCR reads, holding one entry per CDR3 protein. The sample lists just over 250,000 distinct CDR3 sequences; approximately 34% were seen once. V shed 6 bases and J shed 5 bases, with 7 bases lying between them. The CDR3 runs to 11 residues. Per germline, CDR1 LNHDA and CDR2 SQIVND (reference sequence). Whole-study results and caveats: Multiple sclerosis patients had significantly lower normalized Chao1 diversity than controls. Patients showed TRBV5-6, TRBV5-1 and TRBV20-1 among five TRBV segments more frequent than in controls. By F measure, strong co-clustering occurred among samples prepared in the same batch.

Comment on this clonotype: Its specificity is not known.

The TCR comes from a girl aged 5-17 years with multiple sclerosis. The rearrangement uses TRBV19 and TRBJ1-1; D gene uncertain. The source material was blood. CDR3 nucleotide sequence: TGTGCCAGTAGCGGGTGGACTGAAGCTTTCTTT. This sequence encodes CASSGWTEAFF.